These 32 T cell receptor beta chains were sequenced from one sample in a study of vaccination and CD4 T cells after COVID-19. The Oncomine TCR Beta short-read assay sequenced DNA from cultured CD4+ T cells. TCRdb re-derived calls from the PCR reads in MiXCR, one entry per CDR3 protein. The sample shows 12,000 to 15,000 distinct CDR3 sequences, 53% of them seen only once. The treatment is: roughly ten-day PBMC culture with coronavirus spike peptide pools or control peptides (ViraFEST assay). Their cognate antigens are unknown. The sample was CD4+ T cells from blood, cultured in vitro, taken before SARS-CoV-2 vaccination. Receptor source: a human donor who had recovered from COVID-19.

The J gene is TRBJ2-5, the V gene TRBV6-5, with 8 bases that match TRBD1. J lost 5 bases, V lost 2 bases, and 7 bases had no gene match. CDR3 length: 15 amino acids. Germline loops: CDR1 MNHEY, CDR2 SVGAGI. As DNA, the CDR3 is TGTGCCAGCAGTTACCAGGGGGCAGGTCAGGAGACCCAGTACTTC. Encoded protein: CASSYQGAGQETQYF.

The J gene is TRBJ2-5, the V gene TRBV4-1; D is undetermined. Trimming removed 1 base at V and 5 bases at J, with 14 bases between. The CDR3 is 15 residues long. In germline, CDR1 is MGHRA, CDR2 YSYEKL. CDR3 loop: CASSQGNAARETQYF. The CDR3, as DNA: TGCGCCAGCAGCCAAGGAAACGCTGCAAGGGAGACCCAGTACTTC.

This clonotype was seen only a few times. The chain recombines TRBV20-1 with TRBJ1-5, with D perhaps matching TRBD1 (5 bases). The CDR3 sequence is 14 residues long. V was clipped by 8 bases and J by 5 bases, with 19 bases between them. Per the germline V gene, CDR1 is DFQATT and CDR2 is SNEGSKA (reference sequence). The CDR3 region has the DNA TGCAGTACCAGATTCAAGGGGCGAGATCAGCCCCAGCATTTT. Translated: CSTRFKGRDQPQHF.

The rearrangement joins TRBV9 to TRBJ1-2; D not certain. There are 13 residues in the CDR3. Trimming pared 4 bases from V and 7 bases from J, leaving 14 bases between. The germline CDR1 and CDR2 sequences are SGDLS and YYNGEE. As DNA, the CDR3 is TGTGCCAGCAGCTCGACACCCTCGGGTGGCTACACCTTC. Protein sequence: CASSSTPSGGYTF. The full variable domain, in which reference TRBV9 and TRBJ1-2 provide the parts outside the CDR3, is DSGVTQTPKHLITATGQRVTLRCSPRSGDLSVYWYQQSLDQGLQFLIQYYNGEERAKGNILERFSAQQFPDLHSELNLSSLELGDSALYFCASSSTPSGGYTFGSGTRLTVV.

This clonotype is a singleton in its sample. This chain uses TRBV2 with TRBJ2-1; no clear D. Trimming removed 3 bases from V and 6 bases from J, with 12 bases in between. Germline assignment: CDR1 SNHLY and CDR2 FYNNEI. This CDR3 is 14 amino acids long. CDR3 nucleotide sequence: TGTGCCAGCAGTGATCGGCTAGTGGCCAATGAGCAGTTCTTC. This sequence encodes CASSDRLVANEQFF.

The V gene is TRBV2, the J gene TRBJ1-2, with D unclear. This CDR3 is 13 amino acids long. The V and J ends lost 1 base and 6 bases respectively, with 9 bases between them. Per germline, CDR1 SNHLY and CDR2 FYNNEI. Here the CDR3 DNA reads TGTGCCAGCAGTGAAGTGAGAGCACATGGCTACACCTTC. This translates into CASSEVRAHGYTF.

The J gene is TRBJ2-7, the V gene TRBV6-1, with D possibly matching TRBD2 (6 bases). V shed 10 bases and J shed 7 bases, with 14 bases lying between them. The CDR3 covers 11 residues. Germline V gene data show CDR1 as MNHNS and CDR2 as SASEGT. The CDR3 DNA is TGTGCCACCCATCGGGCGGGGGAGCAGTACTTC. Translated: CATHRAGEQYF.

The rearrangement joins TRBV28 to TRBJ2-3; D is possibly TRBD1 (5 bases). Germline V gene sequence: CDR1 MDHEN, CDR2 SYDVKM. Trimming left V 5 bases short and J 7 bases short, with 19 bases between. This CDR3 region has 15 residues. In nucleotides, the CDR3 is TGTGCCAGCAGTCGAGGACATAGGACCTTACATACGCAGTATTTT. Translation: CASSRGHRTLHTQYF. The whole variable domain, filled in from reference TRBV28 and TRBJ2-3, reads DVKVTQSSRYLVKRTGEKVFLECVQDMDHENMFWYRQDPGLGLRLIYFSYDVKMKEKGDIPEGYSVSREKKERFSLILESASTNQTSMYLCASSRGHRTLHTQYFGPGTRLTVL.

In regard to this clonotype: One end of the junction varies from germline; a read error may be responsible. V gene TRBV6-1 combines with J gene TRBJ1-6; D remains ambiguous. The germline V gene has CDR1 MNHNS and CDR2 SASEGT. This CDR3 is built from 14 residues. The CDR3 nucleotides are TGTGCCAGCAGTGAAGTCGTCGGCAATTCACCCCCCCACTTT. This translates into CASSEVVGNSPPHF.

The J gene is TRBJ1-5, the V gene TRBV30; 12 bases line up with TRBD1. The CDR3 extends over 15 amino acids. V gave up 1 base and J gave up 5 bases; unmatched junction bases: 3. Germline V gives CDR1 GTSNPN, CDR2 SVGIG (reference sequence). The CDR3, as DNA: TGTGCCTGGAGTGCGGGACAGGGGGCTTATCAGCCCCAGCATTTT. Translated, it gives CAWSAGQGAYQPQHF.

This chain uses TRBV12-3 or TRBV12-4 with TRBJ2-3; 10 nucleotides match TRBD1. The CDR3 length is 14 residues. The V segment lost 5 bases and the J segment 4 bases; nucleotides outside the gene matches: 3. Here the CDR3 reads CASSTGTGADTQYF. CDR3 nucleotides: TGTGCCAGCAGTACCGGGACAGGGGCAGATACGCAGTATTTT.

The rearrangement uses TRBV6-1 and TRBJ2-1; D tentatively reads TRBD1 or TRBD2 (5 bases each). CDR3 size: 14 residues. Trimming removed 8 bases from V and 6 bases from J, with 17 bases in between. Germline V CDR1 and CDR2: MNHNS, SASEGT. The CDR3 region has the DNA TGTGCCAGCCTGGGGGTCCTAGCCGTCAATGAGCAGTTCTTC. Its translation: CASLGVLAVNEQFF.

This clonotype was seen a few times. The V gene is TRBV10-3, the J gene TRBJ2-5; the D is unclear. The ends were cut back, 10 bases at V and 5 bases at J, with 14 bases in the middle. CDR1 is ENHRY and CDR2 is SYGVKD in the germline V gene. CDR3 length: 12 amino acids. For the CDR3, the DNA is TGTGCCACCCAGGCAACTGGGGAGACCCAGTACTTC. It encodes CATQATGETQYF.

This clonotype was counted a few times. The CDR3 here is CASSLAGLLTDTQYF. DNA for the CDR3: TGTGCCAGTAGTCTTGCGGGACTACTCACAGATACGCAGTATTTT. The chain has TRBV19 and TRBJ2-3, with TRBD2 matching over 7 bases. Germline assignment: CDR1 LNHDA and CDR2 SQIVND (reference sequence). The CDR3 loop spans 15 amino acids. V dropped 5 bases and J dropped 2; count of bases not matched to a gene: 7.

The rearrangement uses TRBV11-3 and TRBJ1-2, with TRBD1 matching 7 bases. CDR3 size: 13 residues. Trimming removed 5 bases from V and 7 bases from J; junction bases left unmatched: 7. Germline V gives CDR1 SGHNT, CDR2 YENEEA. CDR3 residues: CASSLDRDRGYTF. The CDR3 DNA sequence: TGTGCCAGCAGCCTTGACAGGGATCGTGGCTACACCTTC.

The chain joins TRBV6-1 to TRBJ2-7, with D perhaps matching TRBD1 (5 bases). Trimming took off 10 bases at V and 11 bases at J, with 21 bases between the two ends. This CDR3 is 12 amino acids long. CDR1 is MNHNS and CDR2 is SASEGT in the germline V gene. The CDR3 nucleotides are TGTGCCACCCACCTACCCAGGGTTCGCAAGTACTTC. This translates into CATHLPRVRKYF.

This clonotype showed up just a few times. The CDR3 region has the DNA TGTGCCAGCAGCTTTTATGGGTCCCCCGTGGAGACCCAGTACTTC. Its translation: CASSFYGSPVETQYF. The rearrangement joins TRBV7-2 to TRBJ2-5; D is unresolved. Germline loops: CDR1 SGHTA, CDR2 FQGNSA. The CDR3 sequence is 15 residues long. The ends were cut back, 3 bases at V and 5 bases at J, with 16 bases in the middle.

This clonotype was seen a handful of times. This chain uses TRBV10-2 with TRBJ1-5; 7 bases align to TRBD1. The ends lost 0 bases at V and 6 bases at J; junction bases unmatched: 8. Germline V gene lookup returns CDR1 WSHSY and CDR2 SAAADI. The CDR3 is 16 amino acids. The DNA for the CDR3 is TGCGCCAGCAGTGAGTCGACAGGGAGCTTCGTTCAGCCCCAGCATTTT. Translated: CASSESTGSFVQPQHF.

The CDR3 protein is CASRGDEKLFF. For the CDR3, the DNA is TGTGCCAGCAGGGGGGATGAAAAACTGTTTTTT. The rearrangement links TRBV2 to TRBJ1-4, with D possibly TRBD1 on 5 matching bases. Germline loops: CDR1 SNHLY, CDR2 FYNNEI. Trimming cost V 6 bases and J 6 bases, with 5 bases left between them. The CDR3 length is 11 residues.

The chain carries TRBV28 and TRBJ1-1; 7 bases line up with TRBD1. Trimming at V came to 6 bases and at J to 6 bases, leaving 4 bases not matched to a gene. Germline V gives CDR1 MDHEN, CDR2 SYDVKM. This CDR3 has 12 amino acids. This CDR3 is CASRTGSPEAFF. The CDR3, as DNA: TGTGCCAGCAGGACAGGGTCCCCTGAAGCTTTCTTT.

V usage is TRBV20-1 and J usage is TRBJ1-5; TRBD1 agrees at 11 bases. Looked up from germline, CDR1 is DFQATT and CDR2 is SNEGSKA (reference sequence). The CDR3 length is 16 residues. Trimming cost V 1 base and J 4 bases; bases outside gene matches: 6. In DNA form, the CDR3 reads TGCAGTGCTAGAGTCGGACAGGGGGCGTGGAATCAGCCCCAGCATTTT. Protein: CSARVGQGAWNQPQHF.

This clonotype has only a few counts. The chain carries TRBV7-6 and TRBJ1-1; D is possibly TRBD1 (6 bases). The CDR3 sequence is 15 residues long. The germline V gene has CDR1 SGHVS and CDR2 FNYEAQ. Trimming shortened V by 4 bases and J by 2 bases, and 14 bases separated the two germline ends. The CDR3 region is CASSSQAGVNTEAFF. The CDR3 bases are TGTGCCAGCAGCTCTCAGGCAGGGGTCAACACTGAAGCTTTCTTT.

The rearrangement uses TRBV19 and TRBJ1-5; D gene uncertain. V was pared by 2 bases and J by 6 bases, with 8 bases between. The germline CDR1 and CDR2 sequences are LNHDA and SQIVND (reference sequence). The CDR3 loop spans 13 amino acids. The CDR3 sequence is CASSIMSSQPQHF. The CDR3 DNA follows: TGTGCCAGTAGTATAATGTCGAGTCAGCCCCAGCATTTT.

For the CDR3, the DNA is TGTGCCAGCAGCCGAGACTCACAATCCTACAATGAGCAGTTCTTC. As protein: CASSRDSQSYNEQFF. The chain is built from TRBV7-3 and TRBJ2-1, with no clear D. The V and J ends lost 5 bases and 1 base respectively, with 12 bases between them. The CDR3 is 15 amino acids. Germline-derived CDR1 and CDR2 are SGHTA and FQGTGA.

The V and J genes are TRBV20-1 and TRBJ2-3, with D perhaps TRBD1 or TRBD2 (5 bases each). Trimming took off 4 bases at V and 8 bases at J, with 22 bases between the two ends. There are 15 residues in the CDR3. Germline V gene lookup returns CDR1 DFQATT and CDR2 SNEGSKA (reference sequence). CDR3 sequence: CSAKLFQGLSGTQYF. DNA for the CDR3: TGCAGTGCTAAGTTGTTCCAGGGTTTAAGCGGTACGCAGTATTTT.

This clonotype was detected only a few times. V usage is TRBV29-1 and J usage is TRBJ2-5; TRBD2 agrees at 7 bases. Trimming cost V 7 bases and J 9 bases; bases outside gene matches: 14. CDR1 SQVTM and CDR2 ANQGSEA come from the germline V gene. The CDR3 is 13 amino acids. As DNA, the CDR3 is TGCAGCGCTAGAGACGGACTAGTGGTCCCCCAGTACTTC. Its protein product is CSARDGLVVPQYF. Complete variable domain (other parts from reference TRBV29-1 and TRBJ2-5): SAVISQKPSRDICQRGTSLTIQCQVDSQVTMMFWYRQQPGQSLTLIATANQGSEATYESGFVIDKFPISRPNLTFSTLTVSNMSPEDSSIYLCSARDGLVVPQYFGPGTRLLVL.

A few counts support this clonotype. The chain couples TRBV20-1 to TRBJ1-5; D gene ambiguous. The CDR3 extends over 17 amino acids. The V and J ends lost 3 bases and 6 bases respectively, with 24 bases between them. The V gene's germline CDR1 is DFQATT and CDR2 SNEGSKA (reference sequence). CDR3 sequence reads: CSARSGSRQVGSQPQHF. In nucleotides, the CDR3 is TGCAGTGCTAGGAGCGGTTCGCGGCAGGTCGGCAGTCAGCCCCAGCATTTT.

This clonotype was observed a handful of times. J is TRBJ2-7 and V is TRBV11-2, with D possibly matching TRBD1 (6 bases). The CDR3 extends over 19 amino acids. Trimming shortened V by 5 bases and J by 7 bases, and 33 bases separated the two germline ends. The germline V gene has CDR1 SGHAT and CDR2 FQNNGV. DNA for the CDR3: TGTGCCAGCAGCCCAAACATAAGCCTATCGACAGGACCCTGGGGGGAGCAGTACTTC. Its protein product is CASSPNISLSTGPWGEQYF.

This clonotype was picked up one time. The J gene is TRBJ2-1, the V gene TRBV6-1; D not resolved. CDR3 length: 15 amino acids. Germline CDR1 MNHNS, CDR2 SASEGT. With 6 bases removed from V and 0 bases from J, the gap between germline ends came to 12 bases. The CDR3 region is CASSPDPSSYNEQFF. The CDR3 bases are TGTGCCAGCAGCCCAGACCCAAGCTCCTACAATGAGCAGTTCTTC.

In this sample, this clonotype turned up a few times. V gene TRBV7-9 combines with J gene TRBJ2-1; the match to TRBD2 covers 10 bases. With 1 base clipped from V and 10 bases from J, the junction kept 7 bases outside the gene matches. This CDR3 has 15 residues. The germline V gene encodes CDR1 SEHNR and CDR2 FQNEAQ (reference sequence). The CDR3 DNA follows: TGTGCCAGCAGCTTAGTAGCGGGAGGAGTCTTCGAGCAGTTCTTC. This translates into CASSLVAGGVFEQFF.

This chain uses TRBV19 with TRBJ2-7, with 7 bases fitting TRBD1. J lost 0 bases, V lost 4 bases, and 3 bases had no gene match. The CDR3 runs 14 residues. Germline lookup yields CDR1 LNHDA and CDR2 SQIVND (reference sequence). The CDR3 loop is CASSKGTDSYEQYF. DNA for the CDR3: TGTGCCAGTAGTAAAGGGACAGACTCCTACGAGCAGTACTTC. Full variable domain (missing parts from reference TRBV19 and TRBJ2-7): DGGITQSPKYLFRKEGQNVTLSCEQNLNHDAMYWYRQDPGQGLRLIYYSQIVNDFQKGDIAEGYSVSREKKESFPLTVTSAQKNPTAFYLCASSKGTDSYEQYFGPGTRLTVT.

This chain uses TRBV20-1 with TRBJ2-3, with a tentative D call TRBD2 (5 bases). The length of the CDR3 is 14 residues. Looked up from germline, CDR1 is DFQATT and CDR2 is SNEGSKA (reference sequence). The V and J ends lost 2 bases and 4 bases respectively, with 13 bases between them. Here the CDR3 reads CSARISRAADTQYF. The DNA of the CDR3 is TGCAGTGCTAGAATTTCGAGGGCCGCAGATACGCAGTATTTT.